The clone carrying this TCR beta chain was seen a few times. Its antigen is still unknown. A sample-barcoded 5' primer and a J-beta primer mix were used in a second PCR of about 7 to 11 cycles. Sequencing of every sample gave 3 million or more CDR3-containing paired-end reads. One entry per CDR3 protein results from TCRdb running MiXCR on the 5' RACE reads. The profile covers some 700,000 distinct CDR3 sequences, with roughly 43% appearing a single time and around a fifth taken by the ten largest. The sample comes from a study of blood T cells in healthy people across ages. Study background: For every two T cells, template switching captured about one barcoded beta molecule. Study-wide points: Fewer expanded clones and more diversity marked long-lived versus aged donors.

From germline, CDR1 is SGHAT and CDR2 FQNNGV. V lost 5 bases and J 10 bases, leaving 12 bases between the germline ends. There are 12 residues in the CDR3. The TCR comes from a woman aged 55-70 years in good health. Sequencing was performed on blood. The chain carries TRBV11-2 and TRBJ2-1, with D unresolved. For the CDR3, the DNA is TGTGCCAGCAGCCTGGCGGTGTGGGAGCAGTTCTTC. It codes for CASSLAVWEQFF.